This TCR beta chain was found in a study of T cells in Graves' hyperthyroidism and ophthalmopathy (dated by TCRdb to the late 2010s). Study-level background: Peripheral blood was collected at initial diagnosis, before any treatment. TCR V-J signatures able to tell the groups apart were searched for in a discovery cohort of 95 or so patients, of whom 43 had Graves' ophthalmopathy and 57 had stable Graves' hyperthyroidism. Prospective prediction of ophthalmopathy was tested in an independent validation cohort consisting of roughly 19 hyperthyroidism patients and some 17 patients who later progressed to ophthalmopathy. The 75 to 100 discovery patients were randomly divided into training and test sets at a 7:3 ratio. In addition, the study compared T-cell repertoires in thyroid tissue and in blood from a handful of Graves' hyperthyroidism patients. Once sampling was done, hyperthyroidism patients were given methimazole at a starting dose of 30 mg daily, whereas ophthalmopathy patients were given high-dose intravenous methylprednisolone. According to the paper, TCR Vbeta CDR3 sequencing was carried out on about 140 peripheral blood samples, which came from about 45 ophthalmopathy, approximately 78 hyperthyroidism and some 17 progressor patients.

About this clonotype: Its antigen target is currently unknown. Within one base of it there is no much larger clone, and no base qualities were kept.

The full study reports these points: In validation, the model predicted progression to ophthalmopathy a median of about 6 months before onset, with 70% to 71% sensitivity and 72.22% specificity. Ophthalmopathy was separated from stable hyperthyroidism by a 13 V-J signature model, with just over 85% sensitivity and approximately 84% specificity obtained in cross-validation and 80%/75% obtained in testing. No statistical method was used to fix the sample size in advance, and group allocation was not hidden from the investigators. Blood samples also contained most of the expanded thyroid clonotypes (frequency above 0.001), which suggests that blood repertoires may reflect thyroid immune responses.

V ends up 4 bases short and J 5 bases short, with an unmatched junction base count of 4. Spanning cysteine to phenylalanine, the CDR3 consists of 13 amino acids. The CDR3 DNA has 39 bases and is translated from base 1. CDR1 SGHTA and CDR2 FQGTGA were looked up in the germline V gene. The TCR beta CDR3 regions were amplified from RNA transcripts. A first-round RT-PCR of the TCR CDR3 used the HTBI primer set with the Qiagen OneStep RT-PCR kit. The libraries were constructed in a second round of multiplex PCR and then size-selected and purified. Sequencing of the libraries was done on an Illumina HiSeq2000 using paired-end 100 bp reads. In the original analysis: Raw data were processed with SOAPnuke, discarding reads with adapters, uncalled bases, mean Phred below 15, or no exact constant-primer or identifier match. COPE v1.2.5 was used to merge the high-quality paired reads, and each unique nucleotide sequence was defined as a clonotype. MiTCR v1.1 was used to align the clonotypes against IMGT TRBV, TRBD and TRBJ reference segments. The analysis was restricted to V-J combinations with a frequency above 0.0001, which together covered just over 99% of the repertoires. A TCS score was defined as the ratio of F50 (clonal expansion) to E x V (chaos), with BLOSUM62-based TCRdist applied between CDR3 peptides within each V-J. Welch's t-statistics and random forest reduced just over 500 V-J features to around 14, which were used in a naive Bayes classifier (R e1071). Using fastp at Q25 and MiXCR, TCRdb reprocessed the public reads and kept productive beta chains. For every CDR3 protein sequence, its rows merge into one entry that carries the most common genes and DNA. The V and J calls come from TCRdb's annotation, not from the publication. In this sample the table shows over 200,000 distinct CDR3 sequences, around 18% of which occur a single time. The ten largest clones capture approximately 40% of the sample.

Graves' hyperthyroidism was defined as stable when no progression to ophthalmopathy occurred over 18 months of follow-up. The hyperthyroidism patients were between 18 and 65 years old and newly diagnosed, with a disease duration of less than 2 months. Patients with uncontrolled infections, other autoimmune diseases, pregnancy or lactation were excluded. Clinical symptoms, serum thyroxine and TRAb, thyroid ultrasound, and orbital computed tomography formed the basis for the diagnoses. Ficoll-Paque density gradient centrifugation was used to isolate PBMCs from around 10 ml of fresh peripheral blood. Trizol reagent was used to extract total RNA, and RNA quality was then checked on an Agilent 2100 Bioanalyzer.

Rearrangement joined TRBV7-3 to TRBJ1-1, and 7 junction bases match TRBD1. The TCR sequence derives from a middle-aged man with Graves' hyperthyroidism. Sequencing input: blood. The DNA sequence is TGTGCCAGCAGCTCGCCAGGGGGGACTGAAGCTTTCTTT. It encodes CASSSPGGTEAFF.